The entry below gives a single T cell receptor beta chain sequence along with its context. Unique molecular identifiers were incorporated during preparation of the TCRbeta library. TCRdb analysed the PCR reads with MiXCR anew, one entry per CDR3 protein. The sample carries around 500,000 distinct CDR3 sequences, approximately 13% recorded once. This CDR3 region has 13 residues. The ends were cut back, 6 bases at V and 5 bases at J, with 10 bases in the middle. This specimen belongs to a study of T-cell reconstitution after alpha-beta-depleted transplantation in children. The sample was PBMCs from the stem cell graft donor, taken from the stem cell graft. The sequence came from a human donor who donated a stem cell graft to a child with combined immunodeficiency. The V call is TRBV12-3 or TRBV12-4, the J call TRBJ2-2; D ambiguous. Here the CDR3 reads CASSLYRTGELFF. The CDR3 nucleotides are TGTGCCAGCAGCCTTTACCGTACCGGGGAGCTGTTTTTT.